These 12 T cell receptor beta chains originate from one sample sequenced in a study of cytomegalovirus exposure and HLA in healthy donors. The PCR was carried out with 60 Vbeta primers and 13 Jbeta primers. Sequenced by immunoSEQ multiplex PCR; TCRdb stores in-frame clones only, minus some. The data show fewer than 140,000 clones, around three quarters seen once. Sequencing input: PBMCs. These receptors were taken from a boy aged 5-17 years in good health and CMV-seronegative.

J is TRBJ2-7 and V is TRBV6-5, with TRBD1 identical over 9 bases. Germline values: CDR1 MNHEY, CDR2 SVGAGI. The CDR3 extends over 14 amino acids. V trimming: 6 bases; J trimming: 3 bases; junction bases outside the gene matches: 6. The CDR3, as DNA: TGTGCCAGCAGACCGCCGGGACAGGGCTACGAGCAGTACTTC. Its protein is CASRPPGQGYEQYF.

This chain uses TRBV30 with TRBJ1-5, with 7 positions matching TRBD1. This CDR3 contains 15 residues. V was clipped by 5 bases and J by 0 bases; unmatched bases: 7. Per germline, CDR1 GTSNPN and CDR2 SVGIG (reference sequence). CDR3 protein: CAWGPQGLSNQPQHF. As DNA, the CDR3 is TGTGCCTGGGGACCACAGGGGCTTAGCAATCAGCCCCAGCATTTT. The complete variable domain, with remaining parts taken from reference TRBV30 and TRBJ1-5, reads SQTIHQWPATLVQPVGSPLSLECTVEGTSNPNLYWYRQAAGRGLQLLFYSVGIGQISSEVPQNLSASRPQDRQFILSSKKLLLSDSGFYLCAWGPQGLSNQPQHFGDGTRLSIL.

V and J are TRBV30 and TRBJ1-2; 9 bases line up with TRBD1. CDR1 and CDR2 from the germline V gene are GTSNPN and SVGIG (reference sequence). The CDR3 runs 15 residues. Trimming at V came to 3 bases and at J to 8 bases, leaving 13 bases not matched to a gene. The CDR3 region is CAWRSTRDRDGGYTF. In DNA, the CDR3 is TGTGCCTGGAGGTCTACCCGGGACAGGGATGGCGGCTACACCTTC.

V and J are TRBV7-9 and TRBJ1-1; 9 bases agree with TRBD1. The J segment lost 0 bases and the V segment lost 6 bases, leaving 5 bases of the junction unmatched. Germline V lookup: CDR1 SEHNR, CDR2 FQNEAQ (reference sequence). The CDR3 totals 15 residues. CDR3 amino acids: CASSPGQGMNTEAFF. DNA of the CDR3: TGTGCCAGCAGTCCGGGACAGGGCATGAACACTGAAGCTTTCTTT.

The chain links TRBV27 to TRBJ1-2, with D uncertain. This CDR3 spans 13 amino acids. The V end was cut by 4 bases, the J end by 4 bases, with 10 bases between. In germline, CDR1 is MNHEY, CDR2 SMNVEV (reference sequence). The CDR3 spells CASSSARFYGYTF. CDR3 sequence (DNA): TGTGCCAGCAGTTCAGCGCGGTTCTATGGCTACACCTTC.

J is TRBJ1-2 and V is TRBV6-6, with TRBD1 matching 8 bases. Germline V lookup: CDR1 MNHNY, CDR2 SVGAGI (reference sequence). V was pared by 6 bases and J by 5 bases, with 8 bases of the junction left unmatched. The CDR3 runs 14 residues. In nucleotides, the CDR3 is TGTGCCAGCAGCACGGAGGACAGGGTTTATGGCTACACCTTC. It codes for CASSTEDRVYGYTF.

This clone was counted only a few times. The chain carries TRBV18 and TRBJ1-4; 7 bases map to TRBD1. This CDR3 is 18 amino acids long. CDR1 is KGHSH, CDR2 LQKENI, per germline. V trimming: 6 bases; J trimming: 8 bases; junction bases outside the gene matches: 21. The CDR3 region is CASSRPPGQTSSREKLFF. CDR3 DNA: TGTGCCAGCTCCCGACCGCCGGGACAGACCTCGAGTAGGGAAAAACTGTTTTTT.

This chain links TRBV2 with TRBJ2-2, with 7 nucleotides matching TRBD1. The V segment lost 6 bases and the J segment 3 bases; nucleotides outside the gene matches: 4. CDR1 is SNHLY, CDR2 FYNNEI, per germline. The CDR3 loop spans 14 amino acids. The CDR3 DNA is TGTGCCAGCAGCCGCCAGGGGGACACCGGGGAGCTGTTTTTT. Its translation: CASSRQGDTGELFF.

J is TRBJ2-5 and V is TRBV2, with 7 bases matching TRBD1. CDR3 size: 15 residues. J lost 2 bases, V lost 7 bases, and 10 bases had no gene match. Germline V gene lookup returns CDR1 SNHLY and CDR2 FYNNEI. The DNA of the CDR3 is TGTGCCAGCACTGGGGACAGCAATACACAAGAGACCCAGTACTTC. Its protein is CASTGDSNTQETQYF.

In DNA, the CDR3 is TGCAGCGTTCGCGGGAGGAGCACAGATACGCAGTATTTT. It is translated as CSVRGRSTDTQYF. The V call is TRBV29-1, the J call TRBJ2-3; 8 positions match TRBD2. Trimming removed 5 bases from V and 0 bases from J; junction bases left unmatched: 1. CDR1 SQVTM and CDR2 ANQGSEA come from the germline V gene. There are 13 residues in the CDR3.

In its sample, this clone was seen once. CDR3 residues: CASSLRQGKDSPLHF. Here the CDR3 DNA reads TGCGCCAGCAGCTTACGACAGGGTAAGGATTCACCCCTCCACTTT. V usage is TRBV5-1 and J usage is TRBJ1-6; TRBD1 aligns across 7 bases. The germline CDR1 and CDR2 sequences are SGHRS and YFSETQ. The CDR3 extends over 15 amino acids. With V trimmed by 2 bases and J by 8 bases, 7 bases remained unmatched.

This chain links TRBV5-1 with TRBJ2-7, with TRBD1 identical over 8 bases. This CDR3 spans 14 amino acids. Germline CDR1 SGHRS, CDR2 YFSETQ. V shed 4 bases and J 0 bases; nucleotides not matched to a gene: 3. CDR3 protein: CASSRTGSSYEQYF. The DNA of the CDR3 is TGCGCCAGCAGCCGGACAGGGAGCTCCTACGAGCAGTACTTC.